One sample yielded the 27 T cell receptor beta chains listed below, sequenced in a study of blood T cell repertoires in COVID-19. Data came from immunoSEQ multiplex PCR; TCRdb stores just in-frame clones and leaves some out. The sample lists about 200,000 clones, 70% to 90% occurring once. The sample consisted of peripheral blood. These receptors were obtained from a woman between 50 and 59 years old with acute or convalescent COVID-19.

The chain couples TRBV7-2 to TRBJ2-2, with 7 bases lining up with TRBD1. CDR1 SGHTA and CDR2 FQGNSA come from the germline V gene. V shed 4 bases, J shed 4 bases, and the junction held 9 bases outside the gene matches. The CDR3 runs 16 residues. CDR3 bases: TGTGCCAGCAGCTCGCCCCGACAGGGCCGCACCGGGGAGCTGTTTTTT. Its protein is CASSSPRQGRTGELFF.

Here the CDR3 DNA reads TGTGCCACCAGCAGAGATCGACTAGCGGGTGACAATGAGCAGTTCTTC. It encodes CATSRDRLAGDNEQFF. The rearrangement links TRBV15 to TRBJ2-1; 10 nucleotides match TRBD2. The CDR3 has 16 amino acids. V shed 0 bases, J shed 5 bases, and the junction held 4 bases outside the gene matches. CDR1 is LNHNV, CDR2 YYDKDF, per germline (reference sequence).

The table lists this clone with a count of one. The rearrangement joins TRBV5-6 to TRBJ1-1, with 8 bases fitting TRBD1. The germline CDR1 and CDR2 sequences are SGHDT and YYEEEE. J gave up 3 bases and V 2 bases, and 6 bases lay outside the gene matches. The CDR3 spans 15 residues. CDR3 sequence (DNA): TGTGCCAGCAGCTTCTGGACAGGGAGTTACACTGAAGCTTTCTTT. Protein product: CASSFWTGSYTEAFF.

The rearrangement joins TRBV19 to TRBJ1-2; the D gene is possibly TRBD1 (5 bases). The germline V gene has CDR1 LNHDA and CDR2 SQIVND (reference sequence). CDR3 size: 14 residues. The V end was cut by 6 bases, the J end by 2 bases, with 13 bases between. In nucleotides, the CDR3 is TGTGCCAGTAGCTTGCCAAGGGGCAACTATGGCTACACCTTC. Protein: CASSLPRGNYGYTF.

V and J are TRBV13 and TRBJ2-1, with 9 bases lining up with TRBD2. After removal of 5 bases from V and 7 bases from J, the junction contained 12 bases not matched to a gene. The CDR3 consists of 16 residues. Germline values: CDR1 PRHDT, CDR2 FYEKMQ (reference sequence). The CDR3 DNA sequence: TGTGCCAGCAGCCCGTTCCGGAGTAGCGGGAGTAATGAGCAGTTCTTC. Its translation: CASSPFRSSGSNEQFF.

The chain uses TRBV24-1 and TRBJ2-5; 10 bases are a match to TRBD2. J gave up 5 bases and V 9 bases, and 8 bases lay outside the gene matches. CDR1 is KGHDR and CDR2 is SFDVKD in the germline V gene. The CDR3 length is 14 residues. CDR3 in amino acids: CATSGLAEGETQYF. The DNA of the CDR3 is TGTGCCACCTCAGGACTAGCGGAGGGGGAGACCCAGTACTTC.

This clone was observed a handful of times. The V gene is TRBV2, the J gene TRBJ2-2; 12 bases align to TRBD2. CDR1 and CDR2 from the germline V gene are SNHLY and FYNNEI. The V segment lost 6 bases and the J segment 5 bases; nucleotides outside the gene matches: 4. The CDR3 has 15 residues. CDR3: CASRAGLAGTGELFF. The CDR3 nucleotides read TGTGCCAGCAGGGCCGGACTAGCGGGAACCGGGGAGCTGTTTTTT.

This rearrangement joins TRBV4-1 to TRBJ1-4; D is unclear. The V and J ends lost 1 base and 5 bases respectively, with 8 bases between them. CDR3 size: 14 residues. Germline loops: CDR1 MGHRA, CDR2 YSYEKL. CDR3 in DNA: TGCGCCAGCAGCCAAGGAGGGTTAAATGAAAAACTGTTTTTT. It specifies CASSQGGLNEKLFF.

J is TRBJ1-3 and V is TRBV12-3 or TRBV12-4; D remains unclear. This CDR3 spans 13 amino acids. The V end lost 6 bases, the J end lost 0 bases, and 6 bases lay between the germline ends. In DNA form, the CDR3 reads TGTGCCAGCAGGCTATACTCTGGAAACACCATATATTTT. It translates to CASRLYSGNTIYF.

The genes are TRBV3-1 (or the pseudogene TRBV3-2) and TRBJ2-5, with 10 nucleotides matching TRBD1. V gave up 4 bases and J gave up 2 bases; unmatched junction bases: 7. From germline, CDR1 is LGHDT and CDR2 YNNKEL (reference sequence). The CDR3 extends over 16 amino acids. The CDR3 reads CASSPFPGQGQETQYF. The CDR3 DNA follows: TGTGCCAGCAGCCCGTTCCCGGGACAGGGGCAAGAGACCCAGTACTTC.

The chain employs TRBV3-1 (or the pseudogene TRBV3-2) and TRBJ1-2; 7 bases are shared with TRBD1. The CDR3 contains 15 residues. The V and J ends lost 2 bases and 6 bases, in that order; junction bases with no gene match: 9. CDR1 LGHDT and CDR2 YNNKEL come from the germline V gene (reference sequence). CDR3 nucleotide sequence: TGTGCCAGCAGCCAACCTGGGGTAGGGGGCGATGGCTACACCTTC. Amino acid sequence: CASSQPGVGGDGYTF.

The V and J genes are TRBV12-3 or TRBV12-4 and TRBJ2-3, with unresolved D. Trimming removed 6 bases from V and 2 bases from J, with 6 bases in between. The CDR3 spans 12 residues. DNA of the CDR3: TGTGCCAGCAGCCTTTACACAGATACGCAGTATTTT. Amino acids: CASSLYTDTQYF.

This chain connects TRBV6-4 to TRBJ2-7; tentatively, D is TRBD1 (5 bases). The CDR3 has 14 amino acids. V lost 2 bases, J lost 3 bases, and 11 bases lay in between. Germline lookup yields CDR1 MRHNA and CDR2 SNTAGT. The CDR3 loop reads CASSDGHWRYEQYF. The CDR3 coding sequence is TGTGCCAGCAGTGACGGACATTGGCGCTACGAGCAGTACTTC.

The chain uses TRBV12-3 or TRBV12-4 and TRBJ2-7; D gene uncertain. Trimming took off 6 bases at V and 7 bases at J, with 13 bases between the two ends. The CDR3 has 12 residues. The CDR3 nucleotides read TGTGCCAGCAGATCCTCCGTCGGTGAGCAGTACTTC. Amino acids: CASRSSVGEQYF.

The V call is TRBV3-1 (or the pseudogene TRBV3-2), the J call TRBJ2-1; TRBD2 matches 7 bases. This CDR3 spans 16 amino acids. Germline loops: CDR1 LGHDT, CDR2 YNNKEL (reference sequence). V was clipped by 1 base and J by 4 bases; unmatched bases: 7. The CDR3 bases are TGTGCCAGCAGCCAAGCGGCTGGGGGAGGGTACAATGAGCAGTTCTTC. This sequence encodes CASSQAAGGGYNEQFF.

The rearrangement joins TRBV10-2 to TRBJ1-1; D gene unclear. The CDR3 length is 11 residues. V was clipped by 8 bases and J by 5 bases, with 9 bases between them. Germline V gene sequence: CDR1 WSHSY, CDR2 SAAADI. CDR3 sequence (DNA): TGCGCCAGCGTACGGGAAACTGAAGCTTTCTTT. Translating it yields CASVRETEAFF.

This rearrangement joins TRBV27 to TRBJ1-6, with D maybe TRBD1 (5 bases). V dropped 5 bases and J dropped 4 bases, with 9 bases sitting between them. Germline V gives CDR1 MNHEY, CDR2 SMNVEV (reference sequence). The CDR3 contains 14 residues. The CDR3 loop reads CASSRGAYNSPLHF. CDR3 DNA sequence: TGTGCCAGCAGTCGTGGGGCTTATAATTCACCCCTCCACTTT.

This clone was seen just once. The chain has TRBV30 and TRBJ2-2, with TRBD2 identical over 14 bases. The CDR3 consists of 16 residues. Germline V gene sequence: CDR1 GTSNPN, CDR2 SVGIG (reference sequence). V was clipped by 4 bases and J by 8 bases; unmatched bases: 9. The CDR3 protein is CAWKKGTSGRRGELFF. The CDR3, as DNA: TGTGCCTGGAAAAAAGGGACTAGCGGGAGAAGGGGGGAGCTGTTTTTT.

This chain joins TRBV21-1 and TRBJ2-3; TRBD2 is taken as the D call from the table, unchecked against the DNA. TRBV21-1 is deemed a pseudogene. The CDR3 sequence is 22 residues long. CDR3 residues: CASSRSSPAGHRLAGRTDTQYF. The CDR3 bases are TGTGCCAGCAGCAGGTCAAGTCCGGCAGGCCATCGACTAGCGGGACGCACAGATACGCAGTATTTT.

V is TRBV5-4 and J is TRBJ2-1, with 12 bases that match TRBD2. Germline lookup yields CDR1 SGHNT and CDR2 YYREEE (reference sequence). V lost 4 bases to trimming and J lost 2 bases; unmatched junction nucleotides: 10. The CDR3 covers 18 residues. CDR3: CASSPRGPSGGAYNEQFF. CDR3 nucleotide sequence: TGTGCCAGCAGCCCCCGAGGGCCTAGCGGGGGGGCCTACAATGAGCAGTTCTTC. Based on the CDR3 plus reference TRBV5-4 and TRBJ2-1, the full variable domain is ETGVTQSPTHLIKTRGQQVTLRCSSQSGHNTVSWYQQALGQGPQFIFQYYREEENGRGNFPPRFSGLQFPNYSSELNVNALELDDSALYLCASSPRGPSGGAYNEQFFGPGTRLTVL.

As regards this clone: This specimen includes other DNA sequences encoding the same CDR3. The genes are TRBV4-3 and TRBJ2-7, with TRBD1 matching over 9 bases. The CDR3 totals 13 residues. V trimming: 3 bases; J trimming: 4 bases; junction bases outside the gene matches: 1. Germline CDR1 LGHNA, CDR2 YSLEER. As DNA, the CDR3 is TGCGCCAGCAGCCAGGACAGGGGTTACGAGCAGTACTTC. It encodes CASSQDRGYEQYF.

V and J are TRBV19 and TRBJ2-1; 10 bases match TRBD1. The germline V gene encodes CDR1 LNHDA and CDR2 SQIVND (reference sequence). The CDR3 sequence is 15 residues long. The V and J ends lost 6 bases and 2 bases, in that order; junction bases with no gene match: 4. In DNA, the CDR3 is TGTGCCAGTAGCGACGGACAGGGGGCCTACAATGAGCAGTTCTTC. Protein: CASSDGQGAYNEQFF.

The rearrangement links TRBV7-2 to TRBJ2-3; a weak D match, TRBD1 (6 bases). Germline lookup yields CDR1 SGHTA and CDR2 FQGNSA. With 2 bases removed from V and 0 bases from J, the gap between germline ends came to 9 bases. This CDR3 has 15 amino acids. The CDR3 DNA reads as TGTGCCAGCAGCTTAACAGGGAAAAGCACAGATACGCAGTATTTT. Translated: CASSLTGKSTDTQYF.

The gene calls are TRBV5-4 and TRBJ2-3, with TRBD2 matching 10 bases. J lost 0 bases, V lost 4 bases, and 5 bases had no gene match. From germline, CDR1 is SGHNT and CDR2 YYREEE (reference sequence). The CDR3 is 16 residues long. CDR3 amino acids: CASSPLTSGSTDTQYF. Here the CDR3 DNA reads TGTGCCAGCAGCCCGCTGACTAGCGGGAGCACAGATACGCAGTATTTT.

CDR3 sequence reads: CASSLAAGGYEKLFF. In DNA form, the CDR3 reads TGCGCCAGCAGCTTGGCGGCAGGGGGGTATGAAAAACTGTTTTTT. V is TRBV5-1 and J is TRBJ1-4, with 7 bases identical to TRBD1. V shed 0 bases, J shed 6 bases, and the junction held 5 bases outside the gene matches. CDR1 and CDR2 from the germline V gene are SGHRS and YFSETQ. The CDR3 length is 15 residues.

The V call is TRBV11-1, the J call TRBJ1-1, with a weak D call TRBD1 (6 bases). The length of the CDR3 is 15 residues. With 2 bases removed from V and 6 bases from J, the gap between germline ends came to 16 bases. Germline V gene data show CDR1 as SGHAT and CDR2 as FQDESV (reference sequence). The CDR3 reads CASSLRQGTDAEAFF. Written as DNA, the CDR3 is TGTGCCAGCAGCTTAAGGCAGGGGACCGATGCTGAAGCTTTCTTT.

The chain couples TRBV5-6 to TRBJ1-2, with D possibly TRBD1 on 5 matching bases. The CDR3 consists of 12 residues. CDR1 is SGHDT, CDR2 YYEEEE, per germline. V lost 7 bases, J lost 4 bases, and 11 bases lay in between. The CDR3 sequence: CASSYRIYGYTF. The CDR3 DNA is TGTGCCAGCTCATACAGGATCTATGGCTACACCTTC.